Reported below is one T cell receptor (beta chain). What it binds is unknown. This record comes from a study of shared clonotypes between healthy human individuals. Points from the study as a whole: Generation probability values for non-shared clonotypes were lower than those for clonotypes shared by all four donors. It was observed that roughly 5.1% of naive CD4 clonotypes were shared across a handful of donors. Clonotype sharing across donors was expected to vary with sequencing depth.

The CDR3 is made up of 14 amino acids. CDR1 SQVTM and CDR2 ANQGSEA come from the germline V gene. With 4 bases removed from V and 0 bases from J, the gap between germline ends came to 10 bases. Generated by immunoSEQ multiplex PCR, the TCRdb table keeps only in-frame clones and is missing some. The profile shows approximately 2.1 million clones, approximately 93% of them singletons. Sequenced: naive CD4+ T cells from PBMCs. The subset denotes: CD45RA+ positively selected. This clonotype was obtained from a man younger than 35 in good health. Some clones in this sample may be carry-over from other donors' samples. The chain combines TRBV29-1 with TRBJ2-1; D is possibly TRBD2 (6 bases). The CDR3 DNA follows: TGCAGCGTTGGTGCGGGGAGCTCCTACAATGAGCAGTTCTTC. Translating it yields CSVGAGSSYNEQFF.